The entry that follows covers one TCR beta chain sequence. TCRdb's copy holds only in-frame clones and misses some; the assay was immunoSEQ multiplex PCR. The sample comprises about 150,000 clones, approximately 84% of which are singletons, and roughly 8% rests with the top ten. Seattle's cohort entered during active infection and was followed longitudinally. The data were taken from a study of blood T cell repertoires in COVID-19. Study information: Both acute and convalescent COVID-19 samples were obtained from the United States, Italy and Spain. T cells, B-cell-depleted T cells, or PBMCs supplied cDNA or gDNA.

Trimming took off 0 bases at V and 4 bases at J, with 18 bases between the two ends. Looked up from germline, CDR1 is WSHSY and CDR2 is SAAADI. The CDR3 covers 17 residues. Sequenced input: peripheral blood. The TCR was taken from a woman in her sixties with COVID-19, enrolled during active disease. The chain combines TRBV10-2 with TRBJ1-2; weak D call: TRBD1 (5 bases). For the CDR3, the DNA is TGCGCCAGCAGTGAGTCGGGGCAGGGCCCCGACTCCTATGGCTACACCTTC. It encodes CASSESGQGPDSYGYTF.